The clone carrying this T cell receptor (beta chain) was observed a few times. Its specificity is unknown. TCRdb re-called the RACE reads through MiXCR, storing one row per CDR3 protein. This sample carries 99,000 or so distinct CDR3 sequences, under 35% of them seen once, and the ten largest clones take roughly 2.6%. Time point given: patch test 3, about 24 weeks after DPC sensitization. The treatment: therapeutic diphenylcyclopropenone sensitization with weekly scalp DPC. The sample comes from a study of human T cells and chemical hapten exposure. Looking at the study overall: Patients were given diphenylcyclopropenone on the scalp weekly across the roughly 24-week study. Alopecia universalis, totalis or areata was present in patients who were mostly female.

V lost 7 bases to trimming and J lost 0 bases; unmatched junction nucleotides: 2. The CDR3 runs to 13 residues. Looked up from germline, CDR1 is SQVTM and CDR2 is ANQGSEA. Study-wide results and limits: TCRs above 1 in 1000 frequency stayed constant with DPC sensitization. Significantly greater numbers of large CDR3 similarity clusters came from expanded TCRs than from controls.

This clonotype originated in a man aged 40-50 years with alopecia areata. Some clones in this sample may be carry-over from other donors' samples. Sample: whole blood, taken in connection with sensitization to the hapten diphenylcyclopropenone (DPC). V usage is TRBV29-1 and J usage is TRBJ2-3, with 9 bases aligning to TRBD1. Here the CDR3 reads CSGQGVSTDTQYF. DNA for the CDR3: TGCAGCGGACAGGGGGTTAGCACAGATACGCAGTATTTT.